This passage covers 20 T cell receptor beta chains from one sample sequenced in a study of OX40 agonist ivuxolimab in advanced cancers. Generated by immunoSEQ multiplex PCR, the TCRdb table keeps only in-frame clones and is missing some. The sample includes fewer than 70,000 clones, 85% seen only once; the top ten take about 3%. The sequencing here drew on CD4+ or CD8+ T cells sorted from blood, taken in a trial of the OX40 agonist ivuxolimab. The origin of the receptors is an adult with an advanced solid tumor such as melanoma, head and neck, liver or kidney cancer.

The rearrangement joins TRBV10-1 to TRBJ2-5; D not certain. The ends were cut back, 2 bases at V and 4 bases at J, with 5 bases in the middle. CDR1 is WNHNN and CDR2 is SYGVQD in the germline V gene (reference sequence). This CDR3 contains 12 residues. CDR3 DNA: TGCGCCAGCAGTGAGGTAGGAGAGACCCAGTACTTC. It specifies CASSEVGETQYF.

Concerning this clone: Other DNA sequences in this sample translate to the same CDR3. V gene TRBV9 combines with J gene TRBJ1-5; no firm D call. The CDR3 has 13 amino acids. V lost 0 bases and J lost 7, with 8 bases in between. Germline lookup yields CDR1 SGDLS and CDR2 YYNGEE. DNA of the CDR3: TGTGCCAGCAGCGTAGAGGGTGGGCAGCCCCAGCATTTT. Amino acids: CASSVEGGQPQHF. Looking up the rest from reference TRBV9 and TRBJ1-5 gives the full variable domain: DSGVTQTPKHLITATGQRVTLRCSPRSGDLSVYWYQQSLDQGLQFLIQYYNGEERAKGNILERFSAQQFPDLHSELNLSSLELGDSALYFCASSVEGGQPQHFGDGTRLSIL.

The genes are TRBV5-1 and TRBJ1-2; 9 bases fit TRBD1. In germline, CDR1 is SGHRS, CDR2 YFSETQ. The V segment lost 9 bases and the J segment 4 bases; nucleotides outside the gene matches: 7. This CDR3 spans 13 amino acids. The CDR3 region has the DNA TGCGCCACTCGGACAGGGGCCACCTATGGCTACACCTTC. Translated, it gives CATRTGATYGYTF.

The genes are TRBV5-4 and TRBJ2-2; D is ambiguous. Trimming cost V 4 bases and J 0 bases, with 7 bases left between them. Germline V lookup: CDR1 SGHNT, CDR2 YYREEE (reference sequence). The CDR3 length is 14 residues. The CDR3 DNA sequence: TGTGCCAGCAGCCATAAGTCGAACACCGGGGAGCTGTTTTTT. Protein: CASSHKSNTGELFF.

This clone was counted a few times. This chain uses TRBV6-5 with TRBJ2-7, with 7 positions matching TRBD1. Looked up from germline, CDR1 is MNHEY and CDR2 is SVGAGI. This CDR3 spans 14 amino acids. V was clipped by 5 bases and J by 6 bases; unmatched bases: 10. This chain's CDR3 is CASSLRTGTSEQYF. In nucleotides, the CDR3 is TGTGCCAGCAGTCTCCGGACAGGTACAAGCGAGCAGTACTTC.

This sequence joins TRBV30 and TRBJ2-1; 8 nucleotides align to TRBD1. Trimming took 6 bases from V and 10 from J; bases not matched to a gene: 14. The CDR3 consists of 14 residues. In germline, CDR1 is GTSNPN, CDR2 SVGIG (reference sequence). The CDR3 DNA follows: TGTGCCTGCGAAGGAGGACAGGGCCTGGGAGAGCAGTTCTTC. Protein sequence: CACEGGQGLGEQFF.

The chain links TRBV7-9 to TRBJ1-2; D gene ambiguous. V lost 1 base and J lost 1, with 7 bases in between. This CDR3 contains 14 residues. CDR1 is SEHNR, CDR2 FQNEAQ, per germline (reference sequence). This chain's CDR3 is CASSLVAVNYGYTF. CDR3 nucleotide sequence: TGTGCCAGCAGCTTAGTGGCTGTTAACTATGGCTACACCTTC.

The chain carries TRBV11-3 and TRBJ2-3; no reliable D call. CDR1 and CDR2 (germline): SGHNT, YENEEA. The CDR3 loop spans 16 amino acids. V lost 5 bases to trimming and J lost 3 bases, with 18 bases between them. The CDR3 nucleotides are TGTGCCAGCAGCGAACCCCCGGCTACGCGGACAGATACGCAGTATTTT. Translating gives CASSEPPATRTDTQYF.

This chain connects TRBV15 to TRBJ2-7, with D perhaps TRBD2 (5 bases). The CDR3 has 14 residues. V lost 0 bases, J lost 2 bases, and 8 bases lay in between. The V gene's germline CDR1 is LNHNV and CDR2 YYDKDF (reference sequence). CDR3 sequence (DNA): TGTGCCACCAGCAGAGATGGAGGAGCCTACGAGCAGTACTTC. The encoded protein is CATSRDGGAYEQYF.

The rearrangement uses TRBV19 and TRBJ2-3; D perhaps matches TRBD2 (7 bases). CDR3 size: 15 residues. V was trimmed by 4 bases and J by 6 bases, leaving 17 bases between them. The germline gives CDR1 LNHDA, CDR2 SQIVND (reference sequence). The CDR3 region has the DNA TGTGCCAGTAGTAAGGGACGGCGGGGGCTTGATACGCAGTATTTT. Translation: CASSKGRRGLDTQYF.

The chain links TRBV7-9 to TRBJ2-7; a weak D match, TRBD1 (5 bases). The CDR3 is 16 amino acids. Between the trimmed V and J ends, which lost 1 base and 0 bases, there was a span of 13 bases. The germline V gene has CDR1 SEHNR and CDR2 FQNEAQ (reference sequence). The CDR3 DNA is TGTGCCAGCAGCTTAGTACTGACAGATGACTCCTACGAGCAGTACTTC. This codes for CASSLVLTDDSYEQYF.

The CDR3 sequence: CASSQGRGQGVRYEQYF. DNA for the CDR3: TGTGCCAGCAGCCAAGGCCGGGGACAGGGGGTAAGATACGAGCAGTACTTC. The chain recombines TRBV11-2 with TRBJ2-5; TRBD1 agrees at 11 bases. Judging by the DNA end, TRBJ2-7 fits better; the J call may be wrong. Germline loops: CDR1 SGHAT, CDR2 FQNNGV. The CDR3 is 17 amino acids.

CDR3 in amino acids: CASSTTGYTDTQYF. The CDR3, as DNA: TGTGCCAGTAGTACGACAGGTTACACAGATACGCAGTATTTT. J is TRBJ2-3 and V is TRBV19, with D perhaps matching TRBD1 (6 bases). The length of the CDR3 is 14 residues. Germline V gene lookup returns CDR1 LNHDA and CDR2 SQIVND (reference sequence). Deletions cut 4 bases from V and 2 bases from J, with 10 bases between.

The chain employs TRBV5-1 and TRBJ2-3; 10 bases line up with TRBD2. V lost 3 bases and J lost 2; bases outside the gene matches: 9. CDR1 is SGHRS, CDR2 YFSETQ, per germline. The CDR3 consists of 17 residues. CDR3 bases: TGCGCCAGCAGCTCACTAGCGGGAACACGACTCACAGATACGCAGTATTTT. As protein: CASSSLAGTRLTDTQYF.

The chain employs TRBV29-1 and TRBJ1-2; 10 bases fit TRBD1. V lost 6 bases, J lost 8 bases, and 12 bases stayed unmatched. Germline assignment: CDR1 SQVTM and CDR2 ANQGSEA. The CDR3 is 14 residues long. CDR3 sequence: CSVSAGTGEQGYTF. The CDR3 coding sequence is TGCAGCGTAAGTGCCGGGACAGGGGAACAAGGCTACACCTTC.

CDR3 sequence: CASSPRGSSGEQYF. As DNA, the CDR3 is TGTGCCAGCAGCCCTAGAGGGTCTAGCGGGGAGCAGTATTTT. The chain carries TRBV11-2 and TRBJ2-3; 9 nucleotides align to TRBD2. From germline, CDR1 is SGHAT and CDR2 FQNNGV. There are 14 residues in the CDR3. V trimming: 5 bases; J trimming: 11 bases; junction bases outside the gene matches: 11.

This clone was seen only once. The rearrangement joins TRBV28 to TRBJ1-4; D unresolved. Per the germline V gene, CDR1 is MDHEN and CDR2 is SYDVKM. V was trimmed by 2 bases and J by 0 bases, leaving 10 bases between them. The CDR3 contains 16 residues. Written as DNA, the CDR3 is TGTGCCAGCAGTTTACCCGGGGTGGCAACTAATGAAAAACTGTTTTTT. Its protein is CASSLPGVATNEKLFF.

The chain is built from TRBV7-9 and TRBJ1-1; D remains unclear. CDR3 size: 14 residues. V was trimmed by 1 base and J by 1 base, leaving 7 bases between them. Looked up from germline, CDR1 is SEHNR and CDR2 is FQNEAQ (reference sequence). The CDR3 DNA follows: TGTGCCAGCAGCTTAGGGGCCGGGAACACTGAAGCTTTCTTT. Amino acids: CASSLGAGNTEAFF.

This rearrangement joins TRBV6-1 to TRBJ1-4, with D hard to call. V dropped 0 bases and J dropped 0 bases, with 5 bases sitting between them. The CDR3 is 15 residues long. Germline assignment: CDR1 MNHNS and CDR2 SASEGT. This CDR3 reads CASSEAVATNEKLFF. CDR3 sequence (DNA): TGTGCCAGCAGTGAAGCGGTTGCAACTAATGAAAAACTGTTTTTT.

The chain couples TRBV5-6 to TRBJ2-5; the match to TRBD1 covers 7 bases. CDR1 is SGHDT and CDR2 is YYEEEE in the germline V gene. J lost 2 bases, V lost 4 bases, and 2 bases had no gene match. This CDR3 contains 13 residues. The DNA of the CDR3 is TGTGCCAGCAGCAAGGGACAGCAAGAGACCCAGTACTTC. This encodes CASSKGQQETQYF.